This TCR beta chain is drawn from a study of blood T cell repertoires in COVID-19. Study-wide context: Whether acute or convalescent, the COVID-19 samples came from the United States, Italy and Spain. Sources were T cells, B-cell-depleted T cells, or PBMCs; the material itself was cDNA or gDNA.

Seattle-derived patients entered the study during active infection and were followed longitudinally. The CDR3 is 17 residues long. J was trimmed by 4 bases and V by 0 bases; bases with no gene match: 8. Germline V gene data show CDR1 as LGHNA and CDR2 as YNFKEQ. As handled by the study authors: Cell counts per sample came from amplifying reference gene primers. Using immunoSEQ multiplex PCR, the repertoire was profiled, and TCRdb retains in-frame clones only, with some absent. The V and J calls and clone size come from that table; D and trimming were worked out from the DNA. The sample gives 220,000 or so clones, more than 85% of which show up once; about 0.8% is in the top ten.

This clonotype originated in a man aged 55 to 70 with COVID-19, enrolled during active disease. The rearrangement uses TRBV4-2 and TRBJ2-3; 9 bases match TRBD2. Source material: peripheral blood. The CDR3 DNA sequence: TGTGCCAGCAGCCAAGATGTTAGCGGGAGTTTATCAGATACGCAGTATTTT. This encodes CASSQDVSGSLSDTQYF.